The 27 T cell receptor beta chains reported below all come from one sample, sequenced in a study of blood T cell repertoires in COVID-19. Profiled with immunoSEQ multiplex PCR; TCRdb holds only in-frame clones, not every one. The sample includes roughly 190,000 clones, 75% to 80% of them seen just once. Sequenced sample: peripheral blood. The source is a woman in her 50s with active or convalescent COVID-19.

Many counts were recorded for this clone. The gene calls are TRBV7-2 and TRBJ1-2; D ambiguous. The V and J ends lost 7 bases and 4 bases respectively, with 16 bases between them. The germline gives CDR1 SGHTA, CDR2 FQGNSA. This CDR3 region has 14 residues. The CDR3 bases are TGTGCCAGCAACGACCTCCAGGACTTCTATGGCTACACCTTC. It translates to CASNDLQDFYGYTF.

The V and J genes are TRBV25-1 and TRBJ1-3; D gene uncertain. The CDR3 extends over 11 amino acids. Per germline, CDR1 MGHDK and CDR2 SYGVNS. Between the trimmed V and J ends, which lost 5 bases and 8 bases, there was a span of 7 bases. CDR3 residues: CASSIFHTIYF. In DNA form, the CDR3 reads TGTGCCAGCAGTATCTTTCACACCATATATTTT.

V gene TRBV7-9 combines with J gene TRBJ1-1; 8 bases are a match to TRBD1. Germline CDR1 SEHNR, CDR2 FQNEAQ (reference sequence). Losses at the gene ends were 1 base for V and 5 bases for J; bases not matched to a gene: 3. CDR3 size: 14 residues. CDR3 sequence: CASSLVTGGTEAFF. CDR3 DNA: TGTGCCAGCAGCTTAGTAACAGGGGGTACTGAAGCTTTCTTT.

This chain joins TRBV19 and TRBJ2-5; the match to TRBD2 covers 14 bases. Germline V gives CDR1 LNHDA, CDR2 SQIVND (reference sequence). This CDR3 is built from 18 residues. Unmatched junction bases numbered 11, after V lost 3 bases and J lost 5 bases. CDR3 protein: CASSMRRTSGGPVETQYF. In DNA form, the CDR3 reads TGTGCCAGTAGTATGAGGAGGACTAGCGGGGGGCCGGTGGAGACCCAGTACTTC.

The chain carries TRBV7-8 and TRBJ1-2; a weak D match, TRBD1 (5 bases). V lost 5 bases and J lost 6, with 10 bases in between. The CDR3 length is 12 residues. The germline V gene has CDR1 SGHVS and CDR2 FQNEAQ. The CDR3 bases are TGTGCCAGCAGCCCGGACATCAATGGCTACACCTTC. The encoded protein is CASSPDINGYTF.

The chain carries TRBV7-2 and TRBJ2-1; D possibly corresponds to TRBD2 (5 bases). The CDR3 totals 16 residues. CDR1 is SGHTA, CDR2 FQGNSA, per germline. Trimming cost V 5 bases and J 3 bases, with 17 bases left between them. The CDR3 sequence: CASSPGRRALYNEQFF. CDR3 coding DNA: TGTGCCAGCAGCCCCGGGCGGCGGGCTCTCTACAATGAGCAGTTCTTC.

This clone has just one count. The V and J genes are TRBV4-3 and TRBJ2-7, with 8 bases that match TRBD2. The CDR3 is 14 amino acids. Germline-derived CDR1 and CDR2 are LGHNA and YSLEER. V lost 4 bases to trimming and J lost 3 bases; unmatched junction nucleotides: 5. The CDR3 region is CASSPGGVGYEQYF. For the CDR3, the DNA is TGCGCCAGCAGCCCCGGGGGGGTGGGCTACGAGCAGTACTTC.

This chain uses TRBV27 with TRBJ1-6, with 10 positions matching TRBD1. V lost 5 bases and J lost 8; bases outside the gene matches: 9. The CDR3 sequence is 16 residues long. Germline V gene data show CDR1 as MNHEY and CDR2 as SMNVEV (reference sequence). The CDR3 region is CASSLGDRGWDSPLHF. The CDR3 bases are TGTGCCAGCAGTCTAGGGGACAGGGGCTGGGATTCACCCCTCCACTTT.

The chain recombines TRBV6-2 or TRBV6-3 with TRBJ1-5; D is perhaps TRBD1 (6 bases). Germline assignment: CDR1 MNHEY and CDR2 SVGEGT. V lost 3 bases, J lost 7 bases, and 16 bases lay in between. The length of the CDR3 is 15 residues. This CDR3 reads CASSYAGGKGQPQHF. CDR3 in DNA: TGTGCCAGCAGTTATGCGGGGGGCAAGGGCCAGCCCCAGCATTTT.

This chain uses TRBV7-2 with TRBJ1-1, with D unclear. Germline CDR1 reads SGHTA; CDR2 reads FQGNSA. The V and J ends lost 0 bases and 1 base respectively, with 9 bases between them. The CDR3 covers 15 residues. The CDR3: CASSLALAGNTEAFF. The CDR3 bases are TGTGCCAGCAGCTTAGCGCTTGCGGGGAACACTGAAGCTTTCTTT.

This rearrangement joins TRBV5-1 to TRBJ1-1, with D possibly being TRBD1 (6 bases). CDR3 length: 14 amino acids. Trimming removed 0 bases from V and 1 base from J, with 7 bases in between. CDR1 SGHRS and CDR2 YFSETQ come from the germline V gene. The CDR3: CASSLARGNTEAFF. In DNA form, the CDR3 reads TGCGCCAGCAGCTTGGCCAGGGGGAACACTGAAGCTTTCTTT.

This clone was recorded only once. The chain couples TRBV7-8 to TRBJ2-7, with D uncertain. CDR1 is SGHVS and CDR2 is FQNEAQ in the germline V gene. Deletions cut 2 bases from V and 3 bases from J, with 11 bases between. CDR3 size: 14 residues. The CDR3 sequence is CASSLHGENYEQYF. CDR3 DNA: TGTGCCAGCAGCTTACACGGTGAGAACTACGAGCAGTACTTC.

This clone was counted a few times. This chain uses TRBV21-1 with TRBJ2-7; TRBD1 was called by the table and not checked on the DNA. TRBV21-1 represents a pseudogene. This CDR3 region has 17 residues. CDR3: CATAAEYLQGAVYEQYF. The CDR3 region has the DNA TGTGCTACAGCAGCCGAATATTTACAGGGGGCGGTCTACGAGCAGTACTTC.

This clone was seen only a few times. The chain joins TRBV5-1 to TRBJ2-7; the D gene is possibly TRBD2 (6 bases). This CDR3 has 16 residues. Trimming cost V 5 bases and J 2 bases, with 20 bases left between them. In germline, CDR1 is SGHRS, CDR2 YFSETQ. CDR3 nucleotides: TGCGCCAGCAGATCTGCCGGGACTGTAGCAACCTACGAGCAGTACTTC. It translates to CASRSAGTVATYEQYF.

V gene TRBV6-5 combines with J gene TRBJ2-1; D not resolved. CDR3 length: 15 amino acids. Germline V gene data show CDR1 as MNHEY and CDR2 as SVGAGI. V lost 6 bases and J 2 bases, leaving 14 bases between the germline ends. The CDR3 protein is CASRIAPAPYNEQFF. In DNA, the CDR3 is TGTGCCAGCAGGATAGCCCCCGCCCCCTACAATGAGCAGTTCTTC.

V usage is TRBV19 and J usage is TRBJ2-2, with D perhaps matching TRBD1 (5 bases). The CDR3 length is 16 residues. Germline V gene data show CDR1 as LNHDA and CDR2 as SQIVND (reference sequence). The ends were cut back, 1 base at V and 6 bases at J, with 15 bases in the middle. CDR3 protein: CASSIVGVGFPGELFF. The CDR3 nucleotides are TGTGCCAGTAGTATAGTAGGGGTCGGCTTCCCCGGGGAGCTGTTTTTT.

V usage is TRBV14 and J usage is TRBJ1-1; 7 bases are a match to TRBD1. Looked up from germline, CDR1 is SGHDN and CDR2 is FVKESK. The V gene end was trimmed by 0 bases and the J gene end by 4 bases; junction bases not matched to a gene: 17. The CDR3 runs to 19 residues. The CDR3 here is CASSQDPGDRNRAATEAFF. For the CDR3, the DNA is TGTGCCAGCAGCCAAGATCCCGGGGACAGAAATCGAGCTGCCACTGAAGCTTTCTTT.

The chain links TRBV7-3 to TRBJ2-6; 7 bases fit TRBD1. The CDR3 loop spans 17 amino acids. Germline V gives CDR1 SGHTA, CDR2 FQGTGA. V shed 1 base and J 1 base; nucleotides not matched to a gene: 4. CDR3 amino acids: CASSLRLTGSGANVLTF. The CDR3, as DNA: TGTGCCAGCAGCTTAAGACTGACAGGGTCTGGGGCCAACGTCCTGACTTTC.

The count of this clone is one. This chain links TRBV2 with TRBJ2-3, with D perhaps matching TRBD1 (5 bases). The CDR3 runs to 15 residues. The V end lost 8 bases, the J end lost 1 base, and 16 bases lay between the germline ends. Germline V gene sequence: CDR1 SNHLY, CDR2 FYNNEI. The CDR3 sequence is CASSWYRQGTDTQYF. The CDR3 DNA is TGTGCCAGCTCTTGGTACAGGCAGGGCACAGATACGCAGTATTTT.

The V gene is TRBV2, the J gene TRBJ1-3; tentative D call: TRBD1 (6 bases). Germline assignment: CDR1 SNHLY and CDR2 FYNNEI. V was cut by 5 bases and J by 11 bases, with 22 bases left in between. The CDR3 length is 15 residues. Here the CDR3 reads CASSIEQGMLAAIYF. The CDR3, as DNA: TGTGCCAGCAGTATCGAACAGGGAATGTTGGCCGCCATATATTTT.

J is TRBJ2-1 and V is TRBV6-6; possibly TRBD1 for D (6 bases). Trimming stripped 4 bases from V and 0 bases from J, with 13 bases between. Germline assignment: CDR1 MNHNY and CDR2 SVGAGI (reference sequence). This CDR3 contains 16 residues. The CDR3 loop is CASSSGHSSSYNEQFF. The DNA for the CDR3 is TGTGCCAGCAGTTCGGGACACTCGAGCTCCTACAATGAGCAGTTCTTC.

Here the CDR3 DNA reads TGTGCCAGCAGCTTAAGGCCAGGGGGTACTGAAGCTTTCTTT. It yields the protein CASSLRPGGTEAFF. The chain uses TRBV7-3 and TRBJ1-1; TRBD1 matches at 7 bases. The CDR3 is 14 amino acids. V was clipped by 1 base and J by 5 bases; unmatched bases: 4. The germline V gene encodes CDR1 SGHTA and CDR2 FQGTGA.

The chain joins TRBV6-5 to TRBJ1-5; D not certain. This CDR3 region has 13 residues. The germline CDR1 and CDR2 sequences are MNHEY and SVGAGI. The ends were cut back, 8 bases at V and 5 bases at J, with 13 bases in the middle. The CDR3 nucleotides read TGTGCCAGCTCTATCCCCCCTTATCAGCCCCAGCATTTT. This sequence encodes CASSIPPYQPQHF.

The genes are TRBV28 and TRBJ2-7, with 8 bases that match TRBD2. In germline, CDR1 is MDHEN, CDR2 SYDVKM. After removal of 7 bases from V and 2 bases from J, the junction contained 7 bases not matched to a gene. CDR3 size: 14 residues. The CDR3: CASTSGGGTYEQYF. In DNA form, the CDR3 reads TGTGCCAGCACCTCGGGGGGGGGAACCTACGAGCAGTACTTC. The full variable domain, in which reference TRBV28 and TRBJ2-7 provide the parts outside the CDR3, is DVKVTQSSRYLVKRTGEKVFLECVQDMDHENMFWYRQDPGLGLRLIYFSYDVKMKEKGDIPEGYSVSREKKERFSLILESASTNQTSMYLCASTSGGGTYEQYFGPGTRLTVT.

The rearrangement links TRBV7-8 to TRBJ1-1; 7 bases are a match to TRBD1. From germline, CDR1 is SGHVS and CDR2 FQNEAQ. The CDR3 spans 13 residues. V trimming: 5 bases; J trimming: 10 bases; junction bases outside the gene matches: 10. The CDR3 DNA reads as TGTGCCAGCAGCCAGCGACAGGGTCTTCGAGCTTTCTTT. Translated: CASSQRQGLRAFF.

The J gene is TRBJ2-1, the V gene TRBV13; 8 nucleotides agree with TRBD2. CDR3 size: 17 residues. Germline-derived CDR1 and CDR2 are PRHDT and FYEKMQ (reference sequence). The ends lost 5 bases at V and 1 base at J; junction bases unmatched: 10. DNA for the CDR3: TGTGCCAGCAGCCCCGCGGGAGGACTACTATCCTACAATGAGCAGTTCTTC. Its translation is CASSPAGGLLSYNEQFF.

The rearrangement joins TRBV7-2 to TRBJ1-6, with D perhaps TRBD1 (6 bases). Trimming pared 5 bases from V and 5 bases from J, leaving 13 bases between. Germline V gives CDR1 SGHTA, CDR2 FQGNSA. The CDR3 loop spans 15 amino acids. The CDR3 region is CASSPRQVDNSPLHF. CDR3 bases: TGTGCCAGCAGCCCCCGACAGGTCGATAATTCACCCCTCCACTTT. The whole variable domain, filled in from reference TRBV7-2 and TRBJ1-6, reads GAGVSQSPSNKVTEKGKDVELRCDPISGHTALYWYRQSLGQGLEFLIYFQGNSAPDKSGLPSDRFSAERTGGSVSTLTIQRTQQEDSAVYLCASSPRQVDNSPLHFGNGTRLTVT.